The entry that follows covers one T cell receptor beta chain sequence. Its antigen is currently unknown. Method: immunoSEQ multiplex PCR; TCRdb's copy keeps in-frame clones and lacks some. Of about 32,000 clones in the sample, around four fifths were seen once. Specified time point: week 11, during vaccination. Every vaccine dose comprised 300 ug of mutant IDH1 20-mer peptide plus topical imiquimod. This record comes from a study of a mutant IDH1 vaccine in newly diagnosed glioma. The sample was PBMCs, taken from a glioma patient whose treatment included an IDH1 peptide vaccine. The sequence derives from a man in his thirties or forties with glioma.

The CDR3 here is CASSPDRGEDRAFF. For the CDR3, the DNA is TGTGCCAGCAGCCCCGACAGGGGGGAGGATAGGGCTTTCTTT. The chain is built from TRBV14 and TRBJ1-1; 9 bases match TRBD1. In germline, CDR1 is SGHDN, CDR2 FVKESK. Trimming took 4 bases from V and 11 from J; bases not matched to a gene: 11. The CDR3 runs to 14 residues.